The sequence of this T cell receptor (beta chain) was determined in a study of patients and donors after allogeneic stem cell transplantation. TCRdb reanalysed the RT-PCR reads using MiXCR and keeps one entry per CDR3 protein. Counted here are about 4,200 distinct CDR3 sequences, approximately 16% occurring once; the ten biggest clones make up roughly three quarters. The sample holds a few counts of this clonotype. Trimming pared 5 bases from V and 4 bases from J, leaving 17 bases between. This CDR3 is built from 15 residues. CDR1 MGHDK and CDR2 SYGVNS come from the germline V gene. The clonotype was recovered from a human donor who was either an allogeneic HSCT recipient or a stem cell or donor lymphocyte infusion donor (not recorded which). It is not recorded whose cells these are; they may come from a transplant donor. The chain joins TRBV25-1 to TRBJ1-2; possible D gene TRBD1, 6 bases. Sequenced input: blood, either unsorted or a sorted T cell fraction (not recorded which). CDR3 bases: TGTGCCAGCAGTACCCTGGGGGCGGAAATCTATGGCTACACCTTC. Residues: CASSTLGAEIYGYTF.